This T cell receptor beta chain was recovered during a study of blood T cell repertoires in COVID-19 (dated by TCRdb to 2020 to 2022). Study-wide context: Collaborator samples came from the United States, Italy and Spain and covered acute and convalescent phases of COVID-19. Sample metadata almost always included a de-identified subject ID, COVID-19 status, age in years and sex. The repertoires were released in a freely available public database intended as a resource for research on the immune response to SARS-CoV-2. Where HLA class I and class II types were available, the types were taken from metadata supplied by the sample provider, not from assay-based typing. Deeply sampled blood TCRbeta repertoires from subjects exposed to, actively infected with, or recovered from COVID-19 were included in the dataset. Samples were obtained from the ongoing ImmuneRACE study (first 160 participants) and from about 1,300 subjects provided by 6 global collaborators. The material from the prospective study consisted of cDNA or gDNA derived from T cells, B-cell-depleted T cells, or PBMCs.

One collaborating source in Seattle enrolled patients during active infection and followed them longitudinally through the course of disease. Collaborating institutions collected whole blood in K2EDTA tubes following their own protocols. For TCRbeta analysis, collaborators shipped samples as frozen whole blood, isolated PBMCs, or DNA extracted from either of those sample types. TCRbeta CDR3 regions were amplified from genomic DNA by means of the immunoSEQ Assay, a bias-controlled multiplex PCR. As for the original processing: The number of nucleated cells in each sample was estimated by amplification of reference gene primers within the assay. To quantify the absolute abundance of each unique TCRbeta CDR3 rearrangement, sequence reads were collapsed and filtered. For each sample, productive Simpson clonality was calculated by taking the square root of Simpson's diversity index across productive rearrangements. Sourced from immuneACCESS, this table was stored by TCRdb with only in-frame sequences that have V and J called. A share of the clones is absent; for the studies checked, an unresolved V gene accounts for under half, and the remainder has no known explanation. V and J calls and clone size come straight from that table; D and trimming were deduced from the DNA. The sample table contains roughly 190,000 clones; only one count was recorded for 80% to 85% of them. The top ten hold about 15% of the sample.

Concerning this clone itself: Its antigen is currently not known. No clone much larger than this one lies a single base away; base qualities are absent.

General conclusions and limits of the study: How much clinical and demographic metadata was included differed by source and by participant, and the metadata was provided uncurated.

V loses 0 bases, J loses 1 base, and the germline ends lie 9 bases apart. The germline V gene supplies CDR1 MNHNS and CDR2 SASEGT. The cysteine opens and the phenylalanine closes a CDR3 of 15 amino acids. Kept here is only the CDR3 DNA, which spans 45 bases and is read in frame from base 1. The sequencing input was peripheral blood. The sequence links TRBV6-1 to TRBJ1-1, with TRBD1 tentatively as D gene (6 bases match). This receptor was obtained from a woman in her 70s with COVID-19, enrolled during active disease. The CDR3 amino acid sequence is: CASSEASRGNTEAFF. The DNA sequence follows: TGTGCCAGCAGTGAAGCGTCCAGGGGGAACACTGAAGCTTTCTTT.